This T cell receptor (beta chain) originates from a study of blood T cell repertoires in COVID-19. Study at large: COVID-19 samples collected from the United States, Italy and Spain covered acute and convalescent phases. T cells, B-cell-depleted T cells, or PBMCs supplied cDNA or gDNA.

V shed 5 bases, J shed 7 bases, and the junction held 1 base outside the gene matches. The CDR3 extends over 11 amino acids. As handled by the study authors: Amplifying reference gene primers gave estimates of nucleated cell counts. Profiled with immunoSEQ multiplex PCR; TCRdb holds only in-frame clones, not every one. V, J and clone size were drawn from that table, and D and trimming were deduced from the DNA. The data show 60,000 to 75,000 clones, with about 86% seen just once and 12% held by the top ten. The chain couples TRBV12-3 or TRBV12-4 to TRBJ2-7, with TRBD2 identical over 8 bases. The sample consisted of peripheral blood. The TCR comes from a human donor in a cohort sampled during active COVID-19. The CDR3 nucleotides are TGTGCCAGCAGTCGGGGGGGGGAGCAGTACTTC. This gives the protein CASSRGGEQYF.